These 13 T cell receptor beta chains were sequenced from one sample in a study of blood T cell repertoires in COVID-19. The method was immunoSEQ multiplex PCR; TCRdb's version includes in-frame clones alone and lacks a portion of them. Among a few hundred thousand clones listed, about 89% were seen once. The sample consisted of peripheral blood. The receptors here all came from a man under 40 with acute or convalescent COVID-19.

The gene calls are TRBV27 and TRBJ1-1; D not resolved. Per germline, CDR1 MNHEY and CDR2 SMNVEV (reference sequence). The V end lost 3 bases, the J end lost 6 bases, and 17 bases lay between the germline ends. The CDR3 covers 15 residues. CDR3 coding DNA: TGTGCCAGCAGTTTGCTAGGTGTCGGTACTGCTGAAGCTTTCTTT. Translating gives CASSLLGVGTAEAFF.

Only a few counts were recorded for this clone. This chain joins TRBV19 and TRBJ1-5, with 8 bases matching TRBD1. Per germline, CDR1 LNHDA and CDR2 SQIVND (reference sequence). The J segment lost 6 bases and the V segment lost 6 bases, leaving 4 bases of the junction unmatched. The CDR3 has 13 residues. The CDR3 region is CASSRDRSQPQHF. The CDR3 DNA sequence: TGTGCCAGTAGCCGGGACAGGTCTCAGCCCCAGCATTTT.

Concerning this clone itself: Relative to the germline gene, one junction end is altered; a read error may explain this. This chain uses TRBV9 with TRBJ2-1; D may be TRBD2 (5 bases). Per the germline V gene, CDR1 is SGDLS and CDR2 is YYNGEE. This CDR3 has 15 amino acids. As DNA, the CDR3 is TGTGCCAGCAGCCGGGTGGCGGGCTCCAACAATGAGCAGTTCTTC. This codes for CASSRVAGSNNEQFF.

The chain employs TRBV19 and TRBJ2-3, with a tentative D call TRBD2 (5 bases). Trimming took 5 bases from V and 5 from J, leaving 8 bases between them. The CDR3 is made up of 12 amino acids. The germline V gene has CDR1 LNHDA and CDR2 SQIVND (reference sequence). The CDR3 DNA reads as TGTGCCAGTAGTCGCGGGTTAGATACGCAGTATTTT. It encodes CASSRGLDTQYF.

The chain is built from TRBV7-9 and TRBJ1-4; D uncertain. CDR1 SEHNR and CDR2 FQNEAQ come from the germline V gene (reference sequence). V was trimmed by 3 bases and J by 8 bases, leaving 10 bases between them. This CDR3 is built from 13 residues. The CDR3 region is CASSFKAGEKLFF. The CDR3 DNA follows: TGTGCCAGCAGCTTTAAAGCGGGGGAAAAACTGTTTTTT. Looking up the rest from reference TRBV7-9 and TRBJ1-4 gives the full variable domain: DTGVSQNPRHKITKRGQNVTFRCDPISEHNRLYWYRQTLGQGPEFLTYFQNEAQLEKSRLLSDRFSAERPKGSFSTLEIQRTEQGDSAMYLCASSFKAGEKLFFGSGTQLSVL.

The CDR3 sequence: CASSIQTGTDTQYF. The CDR3 DNA reads TGTGCCAGTAGTATCCAGACAGGGACAGATACGCAGTATTTT. This chain connects TRBV19 to TRBJ2-3; TRBD1 aligns across 7 bases. The CDR3 is 14 amino acids. Trimming removed 3 bases from V and 3 bases from J; junction bases left unmatched: 3. CDR1 is LNHDA, CDR2 SQIVND, per germline (reference sequence).

This chain links TRBV4-1 with TRBJ1-5; D is undetermined. Germline assignment: CDR1 MGHRA and CDR2 YSYEKL. With 0 bases removed from V and 4 bases from J, the gap between germline ends came to 10 bases. The CDR3 consists of 15 residues. The CDR3: CASSQDPSRNQPQHF. In nucleotides, the CDR3 is TGCGCCAGCAGCCAAGACCCGAGCAGGAATCAGCCCCAGCATTTT.

The chain is built from TRBV5-1 and TRBJ1-2; 9 bases fit TRBD1. The CDR3 length is 16 residues. Germline values: CDR1 SGHRS, CDR2 YFSETQ. V was clipped by 3 bases and J by 3 bases; unmatched bases: 9. The CDR3 DNA reads as TGCGCCAGCAGCTCCTCCGGGACAGGGTCGGACTATGGCTACACCTTC. Its translation: CASSSSGTGSDYGYTF. Complete variable domain (other parts from reference TRBV5-1 and TRBJ1-2): KAGVTQTPRYLIKTRGQQVTLSCSPISGHRSVSWYQQTPGQGLQFLFEYFSETQRNKGNFPGRFSGRQFSNSRSEMNVSTLELGDSALYLCASSSSGTGSDYGYTFGSGTRLTVV.

This rearrangement joins TRBV2 to TRBJ2-3, with 9 bases aligning to TRBD2. CDR3 length: 17 amino acids. The germline V gene has CDR1 SNHLY and CDR2 FYNNEI. Trimming removed 6 bases from V and 2 bases from J; junction bases left unmatched: 12. CDR3 in amino acids: CASSLILLAGFTDTQYF. The CDR3, as DNA: TGTGCCAGCAGCCTAATTTTACTAGCGGGTTTCACAGATACGCAGTATTTT.

The CDR3 DNA reads as TGCGCCACCCAAACCGGGACAGGGGGCCAGGATACGCAGTATTTT. Translated: CATQTGTGGQDTQYF. This chain uses TRBV5-1 with TRBJ2-3, with TRBD1 matching over 12 bases. V trimming: 9 bases; J trimming: 6 bases; junction bases outside the gene matches: 11. From germline, CDR1 is SGHRS and CDR2 YFSETQ. The length of the CDR3 is 15 residues.

The chain joins TRBV29-1 to TRBJ2-1; D might be TRBD1 (5 bases). Between the trimmed V and J ends, which lost 7 bases and 8 bases, there was a span of 15 bases. CDR1 SQVTM and CDR2 ANQGSEA come from the germline V gene. The CDR3 length is 12 residues. The CDR3 sequence: CSGLTVSHEQFF. CDR3 in DNA: TGCAGCGGTCTGACAGTATCCCATGAGCAGTTCTTC.

The V gene is TRBV6-4, the J gene TRBJ2-1, with TRBD2 matching over 11 bases. Trimming at V came to 4 bases and at J to 5 bases, leaving 4 bases not matched to a gene. Germline-derived CDR1 and CDR2 are MRHNA and SNTAGT. This CDR3 has 15 residues. The CDR3 region is CASSVETSGNNEQFF. CDR3 DNA: TGTGCCAGCAGTGTTGAGACTAGCGGGAACAATGAGCAGTTCTTC.

In its sample, this clone was seen a few times. The chain uses TRBV6-5 and TRBJ1-1; TRBD1 matches 11 bases. The CDR3 totals 14 residues. The germline CDR1 and CDR2 sequences are MNHEY and SVGAGI. The junction had 7 bases not matched to a gene; V was cut back by 2 bases and J by 11 bases. The CDR3 sequence: CASSYTGQGAGAFF. DNA of the CDR3: TGTGCCAGCAGTTACACCGGACAGGGGGCGGGCGCTTTCTTT.